This TCR beta chain derives from a study of cytomegalovirus exposure and HLA in healthy donors. Looked up from germline, CDR1 is SGHVS and CDR2 is FQNEAQ. Trimming cost V 5 bases and J 9 bases, with 17 bases left between them. CDR3 length equals 14 residues. This PCR relied on a set of 60 Vbeta primers and 13 Jbeta primers. Using immunoSEQ multiplex PCR, the repertoire was profiled, and TCRdb retains in-frame clones only, with some absent. The sample records 150,000 to 200,000 clones, roughly four fifths being singletons. Sequencing input: PBMCs. This chain uses TRBV7-8 with TRBJ2-4; D is undetermined. The clonotype originates from a boy between 2 and 10 years old in good health and CMV-seronegative. The CDR3 sequence is CASSLAGVDVIQYF. In nucleotides, the CDR3 is TGTGCCAGCAGCCTGGCCGGAGTCGACGTCATTCAGTACTTC.